The rows below give T cell receptor beta chains drawn from one sample of a study of shared clonotypes between healthy human individuals. The table came from immunoSEQ multiplex PCR; TCRdb's copy has only in-frame clones and leaves some out. This sample has roughly 1,800,000 clones; about 95% occur once, and the top ten carry 1.2%. Material for sequencing was naive CD8+ T cells sorted from blood. The receptors originated from a man in his late teens or twenties in good health. The CDR3 runs from the conserved cysteine through the conserved F or W. A D gene is named only where the DNA matches it firmly. Size is stated for part of the rows, as once, few or many counts, or as a class when the clone is expanded.

D | size | length | J | V | DNA | CDR3
TRBD1 | - | 17 | TRBJ2-5 | TRBV7-7 | TGTGCTAGCAGCTTAGAAGCTTCAGGGGGCGTCGGAGAGACCCAGTACTTC | CASSLEASGGVGETQYF
- | - | 14 | TRBJ2-2 | TRBV28 | TGTGCCAGCAGGCAGACAGTCTACACCGGGGAGCTGTTTTTT | CASRQTVYTGELFF
TRBD1 | - | 16 | TRBJ2-7 | TRBV10-3 | TGTGCCATCAGTGAGCGCCCGGGACAGGGTATTAACGAGCAGTACTTC | CAISERPGQGINEQYF
- | - | 15 | TRBJ2-1 | TRBV9 | TGTGCCAGCAGCGTAGCTGGATCCTTTGACAATGAGCAGTTCTTC | CASSVAGSFDNEQFF
- | - | 15 | TRBJ1-2 | TRBV4-3 | TGCGCCAGCAGCCAAGTGGGGAGTTCTAACTATGGCTACACCTTC | CASSQVGSSNYGYTF
- | - | 13 | TRBJ1-2 | TRBV4-1 | TGCGCCAGCAGCCAAGGGCAGTACTATGGCTACACCTTC | CASSQGQYYGYTF
- | - | 10 | TRBJ1-2 | TRBV6-1 | TGTGCCAGCAGTGAGAATGGCTACACCTTC | CASSENGYTF
- | - | 13 | TRBJ1-2 | TRBV6-1 | TGTGCCAGCAGTCCTCTCGGTTCCACCTCGTACACCTTC | CASSPLGSTSYTF
TRBD1 | - | 15 | TRBJ1-1 | TRBV5-1 | TGCGCCAGCAGCCCCCGAGGACAGGGCTACACTGAAGCTTTCTTT | CASSPRGQGYTEAFF
- | - | 14 | TRBJ2-1 | TRBV6-1 | TGTGCCAGCAGCAGACAAGACTCCTACAATGAGCAGTTCTTC | CASSRQDSYNEQFF
- | - | 17 | TRBJ1-2 | TRBV5-6 | TGTGCCAGCAGCTTGGTTTTAAAGGGCAGGGGCGAGTATGGCTACACCTTC | CASSLVLKGRGEYGYTF
- | - | 12 | TRBJ2-5 | TRBV19 | TGTGCCAGTAGTATACTGGGGGAGACCCAGTACTTC | CASSILGETQYF
- | - | 11 | TRBJ2-1 | TRBV5-6 | TGTGCCAGCAGCTTGGGTGGGGTACAGTTCTTC | CASSLGGVQFF
- | once | 17 | TRBJ2-7 | TRBV27 | TGTGCCAGCAGTTTATTCGGGGATGTACGGGGGAGCTACGAGCAGTACTTC | CASSLFGDVRGSYEQYF
TRBD1 | - | 13 | TRBJ2-7 | TRBV7-9 | TGTGCCAGCAGCTTTTCAGGGGGCTACGAGCAGTACTTC | CASSFSGGYEQYF
- | once | 15 | TRBJ2-1 | TRBV9 | TGTGCCAGCAGCGTAGGGGGCCCCCGTGGTGATGAGCAGTTCTTC | CASSVGGPRGDEQFF
- | - | 12 | TRBJ1-1 | TRBV23-1 | TGCGCCAGCACTCAGGTATTTAGGCGGGCTTTCTTT | CASTQVFRRAFF
- | - | 14 | TRBJ2-2 | TRBV5-4 | TGTGCCAGCAGCCAGAGGTGGGGTACCGGGGAGCTGTTTTTT | CASSQRWGTGELFF
TRBD2 | - | 17 | TRBJ2-1 | TRBV11-1 | TGTGCCAGCAGCTATAGCGGGGGGGAAAGCTCCTACAATGAGCAGTTCTTC | CASSYSGGESSYNEQFF
- | - | 17 | TRBJ1-2 | TRBV6-1 | TGTGCCAGCAGTGAAGTAACAGGGATTTTTGTATACTATGGCTACACCTTC | CASSEVTGIFVYYGYTF
- | once | 18 | TRBJ2-2 | TRBV7-8 | TGTGCCAGCAGCCCTTTTCTCGCCAATTTTGAGAACACCGGGGAGCTGTTTTTT | CASSPFLANFENTGELFF
- | - | 15 | TRBJ2-1 | TRBV9 | TGTGCCAGCAGCGTAGAAATAGCATTAGGCAATGAGCAGTTCTTC | CASSVEIALGNEQFF
- | once | 9 | TRBJ2-5 | TRBV6-6 | TGTGCCAGTGGAGAGACCCAGTACTTC | CASGETQYF
- | - | 13 | TRBJ1-4 | TRBV7-9 | TGTGCCAGCAGCTCCTCGACAGGTGAAAAACTGTTTTTT | CASSSSTGEKLFF
TRBD2 | - | 19 | TRBJ2-7 | TRBV7-6 | TGTGCCAGCAGCCCACGACTAGCGGGGGGGCCGGGTGAGTCCTACGAGCAGTACTTC | CASSPRLAGGPGESYEQYF
- | - | 16 | TRBJ2-7 | TRBV27 | TGTGCCAGCAGTTCTGTGGGGGTAATGGGGTCGGACGAGCAGTACTTC | CASSSVGVMGSDEQYF
- | once | 15 | TRBJ2-5 | TRBV25-1 | TGTGCCAGCAGTCCGCCTCGGGTTAGCGGAGAGACCCAGTACTTC | CASSPPRVSGETQYF
TRBD1 | - | 15 | TRBJ2-2 | TRBV6-5 | TGTGCCAGCAGTTACGGGACAGTTGGCACCGGGGAGCTGTTTTTT | CASSYGTVGTGELFF
- | - | 15 | TRBJ2-6 | TRBV19 | TGTGCCAGTAGTATACAGGGTGGTGGGGCCAACGTCCTGACTTTC | CASSIQGGGANVLTF
TRBD2 | once | 13 | TRBJ2-5 | TRBV6-1 | TGTGCCAGCGGCGGGGGGGCCTTAGAGACCCAGTACTTC | CASGGGALETQYF
- | once | 16 | TRBJ2-3 | TRBV2 | TGTGCCAGCAGGGCAGCGGATGGACCTAGCACAGATACGCAGTATTTT | CASRAADGPSTDTQYF
TRBD1 | - | 13 | TRBJ2-1 | TRBV27 | TGTGCCAGCACTGACAGGGCCTACAATGAGCAGTTCTTC | CASTDRAYNEQFF
- | - | 13 | TRBJ1-1 | TRBV19 | TGTGCCAGTAGTATGGGCCTGAACACTGAAGCTTTCTTT | CASSMGLNTEAFF
- | - | 14 | TRBJ2-7 | TRBV11-2 | TGTGCCAGCAGCCCTCGGGACCACTCCTACGAGCAGTACTTC | CASSPRDHSYEQYF
TRBD1 | once | 13 | TRBJ1-2 | TRBV27 | TGTGCCAGCAGTAGCAGGGGGCCGTATGGCTACACCTTC | CASSSRGPYGYTF
- | - | 10 | TRBJ2-5 | TRBV29-1 | TGCAGCGGCGTAGTAGAGACCCAGTACTTC | CSGVVETQYF
- | - | 15 | TRBJ2-7 | TRBV4-3 | TGCGCCAGCAGCCAAGATGCCGGGGGCCTCTACGAGCAGTACTTC | CASSQDAGGLYEQYF
TRBD1 | - | 16 | TRBJ2-3 | TRBV9 | TGTGCCAGCAGCGATCGTACCGGGACAGGGGCAGATACGCAGTATTTT | CASSDRTGTGADTQYF
- | - | 14 | TRBJ2-7 | TRBV15 | TGTGCCACCAGCATGAATCGAGGGGTATACGAGCAGTACTTC | CATSMNRGVYEQYF
- | - | 12 | TRBJ2-7 | TRBV9 | TGTGCCAGCAGCGTAAACTCCTACGAGCAGTACTTC | CASSVNSYEQYF
TRBD2 | - | 15 | TRBJ2-3 | TRBV4-1 | TGCGCCAGCAGCCCCGGGACTAGCCCGCTTGATACGCAGTATTTT | CASSPGTSPLDTQYF
- | - | 12 | TRBJ1-2 | TRBV6-6 | TGTGCCAGCAGTAGAGGACTTGATGGCTACACCTTC | CASSRGLDGYTF
- | - | 14 | TRBJ2-7 | TRBV29-1 | TGCAGCGTGGATGGATGGGGGAATTCCTACGAGCAGTACTTC | CSVDGWGNSYEQYF
- | - | 11 | TRBJ2-7 | TRBV30 | TGTGCCTGGAGTGACTCCGGCGAGCAGTACTTC | CAWSDSGEQYF
TRBD1 | - | 14 | TRBJ1-2 | TRBV4-1 | TGCGCCAGCAGCCAGGAAAGGGACAGCTATGGCTACACCTTC | CASSQERDSYGYTF
- | - | 14 | TRBJ1-1 | TRBV6-5 | TGTGCCAGCAGTTACCGGGGAAGGAACACTGAAGCTTTCTTT | CASSYRGRNTEAFF
TRBD1 | once | 15 | TRBJ1-4 | TRBV2 | TGTGCCAGCAGTGCGTGGACAGGGGACAATGAAAAACTGTTTTTT | CASSAWTGDNEKLFF
TRBD2 | - | 15 | TRBJ2-2 | TRBV9 | TGTGCCAGCAGCGTAAGCGGGGTCAACACCGGGGAGCTGTTTTTT | CASSVSGVNTGELFF
- | - | 16 | TRBJ1-4 | TRBV27 | TGTGCCAGCAGTTTCGTTAGTCCCTCAGGTTGGGAAAAACTGTTTTTT | CASSFVSPSGWEKLFF